A single T cell receptor (beta chain) is shown here with its context. TCRdb reanalysed the PCR reads using MiXCR and keeps one entry per CDR3 protein. This sample has some 10,000 distinct CDR3 sequences, with 37% found just once. This specimen belongs to a study of immune characterization of retroperitoneal liposarcoma. The clonotype originates from a female donor with retroperitoneal liposarcoma. Material: tumor tissue.

The DNA of the CDR3 is TGTGCCAGCAAGGGGGGACTAGAGCCGTTCCACGAGCAGTACTTC. It translates to CASKGGLEPFHEQYF. The chain combines TRBV6-2 or TRBV6-3 with TRBJ2-1; 8 nucleotides line up with TRBD2. The assigned J gene may be wrong: the sequence end matches TRBJ2-7 better. From germline, CDR1 is MNHEY and CDR2 SVGEGT. The CDR3 runs 15 residues.